The 2 T cell receptor beta chains listed next were all sequenced from one sample in a study of control samples from healthy donors and cancer patients. Some clones are missing from TCRdb's copy, which holds only in-frame ones; the method was immunoSEQ multiplex PCR. The table lists 74,000 or so clones, around 91% of them singletons, with 7.2% in the top ten. The material sequenced was blood. These receptors all come from a man aged 50 to 59 in good health.

The chain uses TRBV5-1 and TRBJ1-6; perhaps TRBD1 as D (5 bases). The germline gives CDR1 SGHRS, CDR2 YFSETQ. V lost 0 bases, J lost 5 bases, and 6 bases lay in between. This CDR3 has 14 amino acids. This CDR3 reads CASSLGQHNSPLHF. The CDR3 bases are TGCGCCAGCAGCTTGGGACAGCATAATTCACCCCTCCACTTT.

The chain carries TRBV7-2 and TRBJ2-1, with 9 bases identical to TRBD2. The CDR3 sequence is 16 residues long. V was pared by 5 bases and J by 6 bases, with 11 bases of the junction left unmatched. Germline V gene lookup returns CDR1 SGHTA and CDR2 FQGNSA. The CDR3 region has the DNA TGTGCCAGCAGCGAAACTGCGGGACTAGCCCTCAATGAGCAGTTCTTC. Translation gives CASSETAGLALNEQFF. Looking up the rest from reference TRBV7-2 and TRBJ2-1 gives the full variable domain: GAGVSQSPSNKVTEKGKDVELRCDPISGHTALYWYRQSLGQGLEFLIYFQGNSAPDKSGLPSDRFSAERTGGSVSTLTIQRTQQEDSAVYLCASSETAGLALNEQFFGPGTRLTVL.